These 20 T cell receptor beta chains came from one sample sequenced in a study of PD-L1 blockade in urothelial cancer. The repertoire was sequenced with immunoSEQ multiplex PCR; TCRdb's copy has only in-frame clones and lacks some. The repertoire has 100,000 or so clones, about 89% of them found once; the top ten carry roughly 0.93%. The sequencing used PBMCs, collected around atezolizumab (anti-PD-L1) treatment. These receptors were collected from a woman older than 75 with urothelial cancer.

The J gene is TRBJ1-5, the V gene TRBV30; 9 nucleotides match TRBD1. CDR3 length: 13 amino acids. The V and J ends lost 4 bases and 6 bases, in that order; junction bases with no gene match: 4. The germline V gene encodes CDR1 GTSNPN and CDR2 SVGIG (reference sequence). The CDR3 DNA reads TGTGCCTGGAACAGGGGGCGAGGTCAGCCCCAGCATTTT. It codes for CAWNRGRGQPQHF.

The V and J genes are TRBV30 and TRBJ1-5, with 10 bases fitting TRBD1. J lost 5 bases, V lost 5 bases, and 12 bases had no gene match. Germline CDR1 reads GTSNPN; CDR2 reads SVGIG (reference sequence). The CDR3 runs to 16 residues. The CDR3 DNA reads TGTGCCTGGGCCACCCGAGGGACAGGGGTTTATCAGCCCCAGCATTTT. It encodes CAWATRGTGVYQPQHF.

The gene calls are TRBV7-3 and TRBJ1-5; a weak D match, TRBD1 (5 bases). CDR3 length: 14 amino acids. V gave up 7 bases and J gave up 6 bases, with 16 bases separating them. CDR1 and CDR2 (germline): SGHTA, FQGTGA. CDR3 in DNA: TGTGCCAGCACCCCGGGGGAGGTTTTTCAGCCCCAGCATTTT. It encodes CASTPGEVFQPQHF.

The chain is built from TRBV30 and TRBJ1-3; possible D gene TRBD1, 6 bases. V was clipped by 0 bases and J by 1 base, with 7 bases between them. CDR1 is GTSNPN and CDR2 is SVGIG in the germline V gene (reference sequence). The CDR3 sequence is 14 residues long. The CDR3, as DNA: TGTGCCTGGAGTGTCAGGGGATCTGGAAACACCATATATTTT. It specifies CAWSVRGSGNTIYF.

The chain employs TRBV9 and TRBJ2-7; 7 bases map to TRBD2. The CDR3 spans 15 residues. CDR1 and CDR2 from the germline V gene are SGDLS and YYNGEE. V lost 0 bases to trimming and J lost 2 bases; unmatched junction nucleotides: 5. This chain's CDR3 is CASSVEASGPYEQYF. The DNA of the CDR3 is TGTGCCAGCAGCGTAGAGGCTAGCGGACCCTACGAGCAGTACTTC. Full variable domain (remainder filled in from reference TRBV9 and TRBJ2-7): DSGVTQTPKHLITATGQRVTLRCSPRSGDLSVYWYQQSLDQGLQFLIQYYNGEERAKGNILERFSAQQFPDLHSELNLSSLELGDSALYFCASSVEASGPYEQYFGPGTRLTVT.

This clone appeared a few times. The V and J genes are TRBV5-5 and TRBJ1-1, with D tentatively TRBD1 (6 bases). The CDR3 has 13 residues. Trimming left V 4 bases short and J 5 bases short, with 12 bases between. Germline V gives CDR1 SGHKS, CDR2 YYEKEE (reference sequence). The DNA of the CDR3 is TGTGCCAGCAGCGTGGGACAACGGACTGAAGCTTTCTTT. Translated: CASSVGQRTEAFF.

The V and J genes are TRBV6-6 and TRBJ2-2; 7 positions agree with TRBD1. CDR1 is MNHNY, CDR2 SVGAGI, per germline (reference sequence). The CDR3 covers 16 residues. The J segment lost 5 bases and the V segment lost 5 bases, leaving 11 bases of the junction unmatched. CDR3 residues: CASSRQGILETGELFF. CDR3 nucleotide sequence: TGTGCCAGCAGTAGACAGGGTATTTTAGAAACCGGGGAGCTGTTTTTT.

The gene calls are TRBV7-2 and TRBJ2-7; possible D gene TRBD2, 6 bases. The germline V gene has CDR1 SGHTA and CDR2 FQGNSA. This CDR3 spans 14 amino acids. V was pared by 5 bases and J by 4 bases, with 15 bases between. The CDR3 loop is CASSPGLQPYEQYF. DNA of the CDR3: TGTGCCAGCAGCCCTGGACTACAGCCGTACGAGCAGTACTTC. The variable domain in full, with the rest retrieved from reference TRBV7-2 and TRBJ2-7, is GAGVSQSPSNKVTEKGKDVELRCDPISGHTALYWYRQSLGQGLEFLIYFQGNSAPDKSGLPSDRFSAERTGGSVSTLTIQRTQQEDSAVYLCASSPGLQPYEQYFGPGTRLTVT.

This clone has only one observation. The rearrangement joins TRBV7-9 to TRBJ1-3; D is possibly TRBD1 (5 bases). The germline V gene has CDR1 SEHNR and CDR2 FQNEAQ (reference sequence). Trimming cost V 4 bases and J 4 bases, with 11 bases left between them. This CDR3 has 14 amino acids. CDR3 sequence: CASSSGGVGNTIYF. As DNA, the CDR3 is TGTGCCAGCAGCTCTGGGGGGGTCGGAAACACCATATATTTT. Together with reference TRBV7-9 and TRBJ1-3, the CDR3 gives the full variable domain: DTGVSQNPRHKITKRGQNVTFRCDPISEHNRLYWYRQTLGQGPEFLTYFQNEAQLEKSRLLSDRFSAERPKGSFSTLEIQRTEQGDSAMYLCASSSGGVGNTIYFGEGSWLTVV.

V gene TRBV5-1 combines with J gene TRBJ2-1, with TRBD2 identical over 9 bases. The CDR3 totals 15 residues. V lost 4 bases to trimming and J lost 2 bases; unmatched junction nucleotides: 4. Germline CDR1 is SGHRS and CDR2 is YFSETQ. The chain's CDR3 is CASSEREVTYNEQFF. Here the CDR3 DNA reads TGCGCCAGCAGCGAGCGGGAGGTGACCTACAATGAGCAGTTCTTC.

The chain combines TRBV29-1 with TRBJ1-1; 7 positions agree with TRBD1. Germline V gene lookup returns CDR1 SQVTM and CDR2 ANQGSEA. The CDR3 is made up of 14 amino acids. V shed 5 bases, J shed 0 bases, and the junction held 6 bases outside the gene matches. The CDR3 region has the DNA TGCAGCGTTCAACCTGACAGGGTGAACACTGAAGCTTTCTTT. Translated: CSVQPDRVNTEAFF.

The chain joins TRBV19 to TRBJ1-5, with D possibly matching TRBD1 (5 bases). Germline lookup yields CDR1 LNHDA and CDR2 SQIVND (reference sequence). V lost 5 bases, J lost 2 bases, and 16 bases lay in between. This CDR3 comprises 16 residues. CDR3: CASSVGRGYGNQPQHF. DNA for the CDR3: TGTGCCAGTAGTGTCGGCCGGGGGTACGGCAATCAGCCCCAGCATTTT.

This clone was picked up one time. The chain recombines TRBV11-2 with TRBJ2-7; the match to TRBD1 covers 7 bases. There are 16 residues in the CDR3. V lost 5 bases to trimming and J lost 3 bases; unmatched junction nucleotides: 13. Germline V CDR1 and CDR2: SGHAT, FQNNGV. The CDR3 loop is CASSDNTGAIFYEQYF. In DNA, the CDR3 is TGTGCCAGCAGCGATAATACAGGGGCGATATTCTACGAGCAGTACTTC.

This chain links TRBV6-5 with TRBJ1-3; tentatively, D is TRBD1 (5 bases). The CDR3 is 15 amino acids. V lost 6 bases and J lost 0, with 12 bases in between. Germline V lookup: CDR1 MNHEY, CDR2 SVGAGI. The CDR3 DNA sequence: TGTGCCAGCAGACGACAGCCGAGCTCTGGAAACACCATATATTTT. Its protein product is CASRRQPSSGNTIYF.

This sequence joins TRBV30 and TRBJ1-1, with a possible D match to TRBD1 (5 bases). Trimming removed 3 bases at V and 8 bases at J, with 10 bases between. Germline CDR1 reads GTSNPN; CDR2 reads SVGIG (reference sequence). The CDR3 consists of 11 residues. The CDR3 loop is CAWSASGEAFF. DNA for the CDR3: TGTGCCTGGAGCGCGTCAGGGGAAGCTTTCTTT.

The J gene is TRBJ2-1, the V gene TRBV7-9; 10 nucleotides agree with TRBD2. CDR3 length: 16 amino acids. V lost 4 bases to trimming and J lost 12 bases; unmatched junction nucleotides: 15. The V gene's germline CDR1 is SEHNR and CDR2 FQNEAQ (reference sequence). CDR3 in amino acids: CASSSPMTSGRDGQFF. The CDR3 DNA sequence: TGTGCCAGCAGCTCACCAATGACTAGCGGGCGCGATGGGCAGTTCTTC.

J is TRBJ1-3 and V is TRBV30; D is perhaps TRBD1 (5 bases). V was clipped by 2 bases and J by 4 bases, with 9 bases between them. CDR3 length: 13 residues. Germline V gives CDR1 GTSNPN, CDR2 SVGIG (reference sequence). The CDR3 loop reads CAWSSRTGNTIYF. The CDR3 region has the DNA TGTGCCTGGAGTTCAAGGACAGGAAACACCATATATTTT.

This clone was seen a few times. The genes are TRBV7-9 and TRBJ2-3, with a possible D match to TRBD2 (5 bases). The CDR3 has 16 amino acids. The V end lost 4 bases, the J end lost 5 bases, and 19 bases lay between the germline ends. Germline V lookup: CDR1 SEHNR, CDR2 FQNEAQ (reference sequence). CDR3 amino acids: CASSSPQGRWEDTQYF. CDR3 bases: TGTGCCAGCAGCTCCCCCCAAGGGAGATGGGAAGATACGCAGTATTTT. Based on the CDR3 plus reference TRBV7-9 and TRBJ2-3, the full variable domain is DTGVSQNPRHKITKRGQNVTFRCDPISEHNRLYWYRQTLGQGPEFLTYFQNEAQLEKSRLLSDRFSAERPKGSFSTLEIQRTEQGDSAMYLCASSSPQGRWEDTQYFGPGTRLTVL.

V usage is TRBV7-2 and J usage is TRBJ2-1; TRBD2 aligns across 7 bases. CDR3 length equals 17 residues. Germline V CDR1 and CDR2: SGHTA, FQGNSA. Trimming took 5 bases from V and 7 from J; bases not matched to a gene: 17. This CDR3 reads CASSPHGWTLGGNEQFF. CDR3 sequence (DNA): TGTGCCAGCAGCCCTCACGGGTGGACACTCGGGGGGAATGAGCAGTTCTTC.

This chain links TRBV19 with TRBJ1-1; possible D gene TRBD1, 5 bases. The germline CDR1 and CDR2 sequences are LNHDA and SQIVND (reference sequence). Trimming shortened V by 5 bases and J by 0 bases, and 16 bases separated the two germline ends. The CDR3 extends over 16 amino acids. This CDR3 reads CASSAQGNYMNTEAFF. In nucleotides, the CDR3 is TGTGCCAGTAGTGCCCAGGGCAACTATATGAACACTGAAGCTTTCTTT.